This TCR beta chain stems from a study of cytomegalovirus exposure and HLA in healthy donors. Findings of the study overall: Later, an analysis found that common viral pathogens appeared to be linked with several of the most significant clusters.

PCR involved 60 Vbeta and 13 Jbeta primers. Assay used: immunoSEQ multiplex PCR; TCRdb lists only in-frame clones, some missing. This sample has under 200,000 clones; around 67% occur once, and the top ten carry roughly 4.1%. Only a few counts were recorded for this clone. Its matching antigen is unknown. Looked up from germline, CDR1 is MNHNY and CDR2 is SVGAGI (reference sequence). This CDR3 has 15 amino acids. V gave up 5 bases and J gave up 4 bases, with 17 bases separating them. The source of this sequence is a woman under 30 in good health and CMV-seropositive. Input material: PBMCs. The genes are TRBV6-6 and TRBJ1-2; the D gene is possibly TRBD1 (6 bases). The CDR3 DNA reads TGTGCCAGCAGTCCAGTTATGACAGGACCCTATGGCTACACCTTC. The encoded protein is CASSPVMTGPYGYTF.